The T cell receptor beta chain under discussion was sequenced for a study of Ad26.COV2.S vaccination and SARS-CoV-2 variants. Trimming took 3 bases from V and 4 from J; bases not matched to a gene: 3. Germline assignment: CDR1 MNHNS and CDR2 SASEGT. The CDR3 is made up of 15 amino acids. Repertoires were generated with immunoSEQ multiplex PCR, while TCRdb's copy carries only in-frame clones and drops some. Among about 460,000 clones, 80% to 90% were seen once, and the ten largest hold 1.7%. Documented treatment: about 20 received Ad26.COV2.S at low or high dose, single or two shots; 5 received placebo; per-sample allocation not given. On day 63 after the first injection, vaccine and placebo recipients gave samples.

The chain has TRBV6-1 and TRBJ2-3, with 11 positions matching TRBD2. The starting material was peripheral blood, obtained in a trial of Ad26.COV2.S vaccine versus placebo. The receptor comes from a person aged 18-65 years who received the Ad26.COV2.S COVID-19 vaccine or a placebo. CDR3 protein: CASSEGTSGADTQYF. CDR3 nucleotide sequence: TGTGCCAGCAGTGAGGGGACTAGCGGTGCAGATACGCAGTATTTT.